This T cell receptor (beta chain) was captured in a study of blood T cells in healthy people across ages. General study results and limits: Diversity estimates drawn from one million T cells were deemed underestimates.

Primers used in a second PCR of about 6 to 11 cycles were a sample-barcoded 5' primer and a J-beta primer mix. Each CDR3 protein is one row after TCRdb ran MiXCR on the 5' RACE reads. In the table there are over 950,000 distinct CDR3 sequences, 30% to 40% of which are singletons. J lost 4 bases, V lost 4 bases, and 2 bases had no gene match. The CDR3 length is 13 residues. Germline V gene data show CDR1 as LNHNV and CDR2 as YYDKDF (reference sequence). A word on this clonotype: Its specificity is not known.

The V and J genes are TRBV15 and TRBJ2-3; 7 bases are a match to TRBD2. The specimen was blood. This receptor was obtained from a man aged 18 to 29 in good health. The CDR3 region is CATSTSGADTQYF. The CDR3 DNA reads TGTGCCACCAGCACTAGCGGTGCAGATACGCAGTATTTT.